These 16 T cell receptor beta chains originate from one sample sequenced in a study of cytomegalovirus exposure and HLA in healthy donors. Measured with immunoSEQ multiplex PCR; TCRdb has only the in-frame clones, and not every one. The repertoire has approximately 270,000 clones, roughly 90% of them found once; the top ten carry 12%. Sequenced input: PBMCs. The source is a man aged 18 to 30 in good health and CMV-seropositive.

The chain couples TRBV27 to TRBJ1-5; possibly TRBD1 for D (6 bases). The CDR3 totals 13 residues. V was pared by 7 bases and J by 5 bases, with 12 bases between. Germline CDR1 MNHEY, CDR2 SMNVEV (reference sequence). CDR3 bases: TGTGCCAGCAATGGGGGCGGGTATCAGCCCCAGCATTTT. Protein: CASNGGGYQPQHF.

The chain joins TRBV4-2 to TRBJ1-2, with a possible D match to TRBD1 (6 bases). This CDR3 has 14 amino acids. Germline CDR1 reads LGHNA; CDR2 reads YNFKEQ. Trimming removed 4 bases from V and 8 bases from J, with 17 bases in between. The CDR3 DNA follows: TGTGCCAGCAGCCGGGGGCAGCCTAGGGACGGCTACACCTTC. This sequence encodes CASSRGQPRDGYTF.

The chain is built from TRBV5-1 and TRBJ2-1, with 9 positions matching TRBD2. Trimming cost V 7 bases and J 6 bases; bases outside gene matches: 8. The CDR3 length is 14 residues. The germline V gene has CDR1 SGHRS and CDR2 YFSETQ. The CDR3 region is CASGLAGFVNEQFF. CDR3 in DNA: TGCGCCAGCGGTCTAGCGGGGTTTGTCAATGAGCAGTTCTTC.

The chain employs TRBV6-5 and TRBJ1-5; D remains unclear. Germline V gene lookup returns CDR1 MNHEY and CDR2 SVGAGI. CDR3 length: 15 residues. Trimming took 5 bases from V and 0 from J, leaving 11 bases between them. The CDR3 region has the DNA TGTGCCAGCAGTAAACGCCCACATAGCAATCAGCCCCAGCATTTT. As protein: CASSKRPHSNQPQHF.

J is TRBJ2-5 and V is TRBV2; D possibly corresponds to TRBD1 (6 bases). This CDR3 comprises 17 residues. V was pared by 3 bases and J by 1 base, with 18 bases between. The germline gives CDR1 SNHLY, CDR2 FYNNEI. CDR3 in DNA: TGTGCCAGCAGTGAGCTGCCACCGGGACACCTCCAAGAGACCCAGTACTTC. It encodes CASSELPPGHLQETQYF.

This clone was observed once. The chain combines TRBV25-1 with TRBJ2-5; 11 nucleotides agree with TRBD2. V lost 5 bases, J lost 1 base, and 6 bases stayed unmatched. From germline, CDR1 is MGHDK and CDR2 SYGVNS. The CDR3 covers 16 residues. CDR3 bases: TGTGCCAGCAGTCGGATAGCGGGAGGGGCCCAAGAGACCCAGTACTTC. It translates to CASSRIAGGAQETQYF.

The chain combines TRBV7-9 with TRBJ2-1; the D is unclear. V was trimmed by 1 base and J by 9 bases, leaving 7 bases between them. Germline V CDR1 and CDR2: SEHNR, FQNEAQ (reference sequence). This CDR3 has 12 amino acids. CDR3 coding DNA: TGTGCCAGCAGCTTAGTAGCAAGTGAGCAGTTCTTC. This sequence encodes CASSLVASEQFF. The full variable domain, rest sourced from reference TRBV7-9 and TRBJ2-1, is DTGVSQNPRHKITKRGQNVTFRCDPISEHNRLYWYRQTLGQGPEFLTYFQNEAQLEKSRLLSDRFSAERPKGSFSTLEIQRTEQGDSAMYLCASSLVASEQFFGPGTRLTVL.

This clone was observed a handful of times. This chain links TRBV9 with TRBJ2-7; D ambiguous. V lost 0 bases and J lost 4, with 11 bases in between. Per the germline V gene, CDR1 is SGDLS and CDR2 is YYNGEE. The CDR3 extends over 14 amino acids. The CDR3: CASSVASSMYEQYF. In DNA form, the CDR3 reads TGTGCCAGCAGCGTAGCTAGTAGTATGTACGAGCAGTACTTC.

This chain uses TRBV29-1 with TRBJ1-1; D is possibly TRBD1 (6 bases). The length of the CDR3 is 14 residues. CDR1 is SQVTM and CDR2 is ANQGSEA in the germline V gene. Trimming took off 6 bases at V and 1 base at J, with 15 bases between the two ends. The CDR3 here is CSVGPGQRNTEAFF. CDR3 sequence (DNA): TGCAGCGTAGGACCGGGACAACGGAACACTGAAGCTTTCTTT.

The chain is built from TRBV5-6 and TRBJ1-1; D gene uncertain. Trimming pared 2 bases from V and 5 bases from J, leaving 13 bases between. Per germline, CDR1 SGHDT and CDR2 YYEEEE. The CDR3 is 14 amino acids. The CDR3: CASSLNIYWTEAFF. The DNA for the CDR3 is TGTGCCAGCAGCTTAAACATTTATTGGACTGAAGCTTTCTTT.

The DNA for the CDR3 is TGTGCCAGCAGCGTAGCGGCAGGGGGGGTCTATGGCTACACCTTC. Protein sequence: CASSVAAGGVYGYTF. The chain carries TRBV9 and TRBJ1-2; 7 positions match TRBD1. The CDR3 sequence is 15 residues long. CDR1 is SGDLS, CDR2 YYNGEE, per germline. V shed 0 bases, J shed 4 bases, and the junction held 6 bases outside the gene matches. The full variable domain, its missing parts supplied by reference TRBV9 and TRBJ1-2, is DSGVTQTPKHLITATGQRVTLRCSPRSGDLSVYWYQQSLDQGLQFLIQYYNGEERAKGNILERFSAQQFPDLHSELNLSSLELGDSALYFCASSVAAGGVYGYTFGSGTRLTVV.

The rearrangement joins TRBV11-2 to TRBJ1-2; TRBD1 might be the D (6 bases). The germline V gene has CDR1 SGHAT and CDR2 FQNNGV. CDR3 length equals 16 residues. The V end was cut by 0 bases, the J end by 4 bases, with 15 bases between. CDR3 sequence: CASSLEGSGAPYGYTF. In DNA, the CDR3 is TGTGCCAGCAGCTTAGAGGGTTCGGGGGCCCCCTATGGCTACACCTTC.

The chain employs TRBV7-2 and TRBJ2-7; no reliable D call. Between the trimmed V and J ends, which lost 6 bases and 0 bases, there was a span of 12 bases. The CDR3 sequence is 14 residues long. Germline assignment: CDR1 SGHTA and CDR2 FQGNSA. The CDR3 bases are TGTGCCAGCAGTCCAATATCCCTCTCCTACGAGCAGTACTTC. Translated, it gives CASSPISLSYEQYF.

Concerning this clone itself: Other DNA sequences from this sample encode an identical CDR3 as well. The chain couples TRBV9 to TRBJ2-7; D not certain. Germline CDR1 and CDR2: SGDLS and YYNGEE. Between the trimmed V and J ends, which lost 2 bases and 0 bases, there was a span of 9 bases. This CDR3 contains 14 residues. The CDR3 protein is CASSVGSSSYEQYF. CDR3 coding DNA: TGTGCCAGCAGCGTTGGGTCGAGCTCCTACGAGCAGTACTTC. The full variable domain, its missing parts supplied by reference TRBV9 and TRBJ2-7, is DSGVTQTPKHLITATGQRVTLRCSPRSGDLSVYWYQQSLDQGLQFLIQYYNGEERAKGNILERFSAQQFPDLHSELNLSSLELGDSALYFCASSVGSSSYEQYFGPGTRLTVT.

This sequence joins TRBV10-3 and TRBJ1-2, with unresolved D. Germline V gene data show CDR1 as ENHRY and CDR2 as SYGVKD. With 4 bases removed from V and 7 bases from J, the gap between germline ends came to 10 bases. The CDR3 has 12 amino acids. The CDR3 reads CAISVETGGYTF. CDR3 in DNA: TGTGCCATCAGTGTCGAGACCGGTGGCTACACCTTC.

The chain couples TRBV7-2 to TRBJ1-2; D is ambiguous. The CDR3 is made up of 11 amino acids. Germline CDR1 SGHTA, CDR2 FQGNSA. V was cut by 5 bases and J by 1 base, with 2 bases left in between. The CDR3 bases are TGTGCCAGCAGCAATAACTATGGCTACACCTTC. Amino acids: CASSNNYGYTF.